The 10 T cell receptor beta chains presented below share a single source sample, sequenced in a study of cytomegalovirus exposure and HLA in healthy donors. PCR was performed using 60 Vbeta and 13 Jbeta primers. Clones were read by immunoSEQ multiplex PCR, and TCRdb kept only the in-frame ones, dropping some. The data show around 80,000 clones, with roughly 70% seen just once and roughly 9.1% held by the top ten. What was sequenced was PBMCs. Every receptor here comes from a man aged 35 to 55 in good health and CMV-seropositive.

In this sample, this clone turned up once. This chain links TRBV18 with TRBJ1-1; 7 bases align to TRBD1. This CDR3 has 15 amino acids. CDR1 is KGHSH and CDR2 is LQKENI in the germline V gene. The V segment lost 4 bases and the J segment 3 bases; nucleotides outside the gene matches: 8. In DNA, the CDR3 is TGTGCCAGCTCACAAAAACAGGGGTCGGACACTGAAGCTTTCTTT. Its protein is CASSQKQGSDTEAFF.

This rearrangement joins TRBV5-4 to TRBJ1-3; D gene ambiguous. The CDR3 loop spans 15 amino acids. Germline lookup yields CDR1 SGHNT and CDR2 YYREEE (reference sequence). V shed 4 bases and J shed 1 base, with 12 bases lying between them. The CDR3 nucleotides read TGTGCCAGCAGCCCTGAAGTCACTTCTGGAAACACCATATATTTT. Translated, it gives CASSPEVTSGNTIYF.

The J gene is TRBJ2-5, the V gene TRBV19; TRBD1 matches 9 bases. This CDR3 contains 14 residues. Per the germline V gene, CDR1 is LNHDA and CDR2 is SQIVND (reference sequence). The V gene end was trimmed by 6 bases and the J gene end by 5 bases; junction bases not matched to a gene: 7. As DNA, the CDR3 is TGTGCCAGTAGGGGGGACAGGGATTTGGAGACCCAGTACTTC. It specifies CASRGDRDLETQYF.

The J gene is TRBJ2-3, the V gene TRBV7-2; unclear D gene. Trimming shortened V by 5 bases and J by 0 bases, and 9 bases separated the two germline ends. This CDR3 is built from 14 residues. CDR1 is SGHTA, CDR2 FQGNSA, per germline. The CDR3 region has the DNA TGTGCCAGCAGCCAAAGGAGTAGCACAGATACGCAGTATTTT. Its translation: CASSQRSSTDTQYF.

V usage is TRBV30 and J usage is TRBJ2-7, with 7 bases identical to TRBD1. The CDR3 totals 14 residues. Germline V gene data show CDR1 as GTSNPN and CDR2 as SVGIG (reference sequence). V gave up 2 bases and J gave up 1 base; unmatched junction bases: 5. The CDR3 sequence: CAWSPTGWSYEQYF. The DNA of the CDR3 is TGTGCCTGGAGTCCGACAGGGTGGTCCTACGAGCAGTACTTC. Full variable domain (remainder filled in from reference TRBV30 and TRBJ2-7): SQTIHQWPATLVQPVGSPLSLECTVEGTSNPNLYWYRQAAGRGLQLLFYSVGIGQISSEVPQNLSASRPQDRQFILSSKKLLLSDSGFYLCAWSPTGWSYEQYFGPGTRLTVT.

The V call is TRBV9, the J call TRBJ2-1; perhaps TRBD1 as D (6 bases). The ends were cut back, 5 bases at V and 5 bases at J, with 20 bases in the middle. This CDR3 region has 16 residues. Germline V gene lookup returns CDR1 SGDLS and CDR2 YYNGEE. The CDR3 sequence: CASRGAVGRRNNEQFF. DNA for the CDR3: TGTGCCAGCAGGGGGGCGGTTGGTAGAAGGAACAATGAGCAGTTCTTC.

The genes are TRBV11-3 and TRBJ2-2; possibly TRBD1 for D (5 bases). Trimming pared 2 bases from V and 1 base from J, leaving 11 bases between. The CDR3 has 16 residues. CDR1 and CDR2 from the germline V gene are SGHNT and YENEEA. CDR3 nucleotides: TGTGCCAGCAGCTTAACTGGGGCAGGGAACACCGGGGAGCTGTTTTTT. As protein: CASSLTGAGNTGELFF.

The J gene is TRBJ2-5, the V gene TRBV7-8; 9 bases agree with TRBD2. Germline V gene sequence: CDR1 SGHVS, CDR2 FQNEAQ. The V gene end was trimmed by 1 base and the J gene end by 9 bases; junction bases not matched to a gene: 15. The CDR3 totals 17 residues. CDR3 nucleotides: TGTGCCAGCAGCTTAGTGCGTCCTAGCGGGATCGGTATGGCCCAGTACTTC. As protein: CASSLVRPSGIGMAQYF.

This clone was recorded a few times. The rearrangement joins TRBV7-7 to TRBJ2-2; 8 nucleotides match TRBD1. With V trimmed by 7 bases and J by 4 bases, 2 bases remained unmatched. The germline V gene has CDR1 SSHAT and CDR2 FNYEAQ (reference sequence). The CDR3 is 13 residues long. The CDR3 DNA reads as TGTGCCAGCACGACAGGGGTCACCGGGGAGCTGTTTTTT. This translates into CASTTGVTGELFF.

This clone was seen a few times. The rearrangement links TRBV2 to TRBJ2-5; 11 nucleotides line up with TRBD2. This CDR3 has 18 amino acids. Germline values: CDR1 SNHLY, CDR2 FYNNEI. V was pared by 2 bases and J by 2 bases, with 10 bases of the junction left unmatched. The CDR3 loop reads CASSESGLAGGIQETQYF. The DNA for the CDR3 is TGTGCCAGCAGTGAATCTGGTCTAGCGGGGGGCATTCAAGAGACCCAGTACTTC.